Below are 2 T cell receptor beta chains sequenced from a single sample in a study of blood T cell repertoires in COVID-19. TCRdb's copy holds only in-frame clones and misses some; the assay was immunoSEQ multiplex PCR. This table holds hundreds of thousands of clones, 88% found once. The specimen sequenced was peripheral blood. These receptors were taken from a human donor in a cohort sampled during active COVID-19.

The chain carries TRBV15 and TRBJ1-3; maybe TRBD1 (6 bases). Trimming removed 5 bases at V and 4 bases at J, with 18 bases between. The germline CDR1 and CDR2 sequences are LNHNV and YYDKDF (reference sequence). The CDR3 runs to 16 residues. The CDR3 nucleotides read TGTGCCACCAGCCGAGTTCCAGGGGTGACGGGAAACACCATATATTTT. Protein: CATSRVPGVTGNTIYF.

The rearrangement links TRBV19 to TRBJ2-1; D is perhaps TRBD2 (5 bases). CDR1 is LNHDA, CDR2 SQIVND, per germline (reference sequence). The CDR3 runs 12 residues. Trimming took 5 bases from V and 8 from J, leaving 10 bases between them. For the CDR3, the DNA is TGTGCCAGTAGTCGGGGTTTTCATGAGCAGTTCTTC. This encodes CASSRGFHEQFF.